These 30 T cell receptor beta chains were all obtained from the same sample, sequenced in a study of T cells in Graves' hyperthyroidism and ophthalmopathy. RNA transcripts gave rise to amplified TCR beta CDR3 regions. The TCR CDR3 was amplified in a first-round RT-PCR using the HTBI primer set. TCRdb analysed the multiplex PCR reads with MiXCR anew, one entry per CDR3 protein. The data hold a few hundred thousand distinct CDR3 sequences, with approximately 15% observed a single time. The specimen was blood. Receptors were obtained from a woman under 40 with Graves' hyperthyroidism that later progressed to Graves' ophthalmopathy.

This clonotype was counted at least ten times. For the CDR3, the DNA is TGTGCCAGTAGGCCAACTAGCGGGAGGGCCTACAATGAGCAGTTCTTC. Residues: CASRPTSGRAYNEQFF. The V call is TRBV19, the J call TRBJ2-1, with 13 bases aligning to TRBD2. The V gene end was trimmed by 6 bases and the J gene end by 2 bases; junction bases not matched to a gene: 4. This CDR3 has 16 residues. The germline CDR1 and CDR2 sequences are LNHDA and SQIVND (reference sequence).

This clonotype was seen many times. The chain couples TRBV7-3 to TRBJ2-5, with 7 bases aligning to TRBD1. The CDR3 spans 15 residues. V was pared by 3 bases and J by 6 bases, with 10 bases of the junction left unmatched. The germline V gene has CDR1 SGHTA and CDR2 FQGTGA. The CDR3 region has the DNA TGTGCCAGCAGCTTGGGGGACAGTGCGTCTAAGACCCAGTACTTC. Translation: CASSLGDSASKTQYF.

The sample holds a few counts of this clonotype. This CDR3 is CASSHGGGRAPYEQYF. Here the CDR3 DNA reads TGTGCCAGCAGCCACGGCGGCGGGAGGGCCCCCTACGAGCAGTACTTC. This chain uses TRBV7-9 with TRBJ2-7; 9 bases map to TRBD2. Germline V gene lookup returns CDR1 SEHNR and CDR2 FQNEAQ (reference sequence). The CDR3 runs 16 residues. V lost 5 bases, J lost 2 bases, and 10 bases stayed unmatched.

Turning to this clonotype: This sequence may be a read error, since a much larger clone differs from it by one base. CDR3 amino acids: CASSTCGRGQGYEQYF. The CDR3, as DNA: TGTGCCAGCAGTACCTGCGGGAGGGGGCAAGGCTACGAGCAGTACTTC. The V and J genes are TRBV28 and TRBJ2-7; 9 positions agree with TRBD2. V was clipped by 5 bases and J by 3 bases; unmatched bases: 11. The germline V gene has CDR1 MDHEN and CDR2 SYDVKM. This CDR3 contains 16 residues.

There are many counts of this clonotype. The chain is built from TRBV12-3 or TRBV12-4 and TRBJ1-2, with a weak D call TRBD1 (5 bases). Deletions cut 4 bases from V and 0 bases from J, with 12 bases between. This CDR3 is built from 15 residues. CDR3 in DNA: TGTGCCAGCAGTTCGCAGACAGTTCCTAACTATGGCTACACCTTC. Translated, it gives CASSSQTVPNYGYTF.

This clonotype was picked up a small number of times. V and J are TRBV11-2 and TRBJ1-4; no reliable D call. Per the germline V gene, CDR1 is SGHAT and CDR2 is FQNNGV. The CDR3 totals 16 residues. The V and J ends lost 1 base and 0 bases respectively, with 9 bases between them. The CDR3 DNA reads as TGTGCCAGCAGCTTAGGTCCCCGAACAACTAATGAAAAACTGTTTTTT. Its translation: CASSLGPRTTNEKLFF.

This clonotype has just a few counts. The chain recombines TRBV5-1 with TRBJ2-7; TRBD1 might be the D (5 bases). Trimming pared 6 bases from V and 0 bases from J, leaving 10 bases between. The CDR3 length is 13 residues. Germline V lookup: CDR1 SGHRS, CDR2 YFSETQ. In DNA form, the CDR3 reads TGCGCCAGCACTTCCGACAGCTCCTACGAGCAGTACTTC. This codes for CASTSDSSYEQYF.

This clonotype was observed at least ten times. The gene calls are TRBV19 and TRBJ1-4; possible D gene TRBD1, 5 bases. The CDR3 sequence is 14 residues long. In germline, CDR1 is LNHDA, CDR2 SQIVND (reference sequence). Trimming removed 3 bases at V and 8 bases at J, with 13 bases between. The CDR3 region is CASSIKEGWEKLFF. The CDR3 DNA sequence: TGTGCCAGTAGTATCAAGGAGGGGTGGGAAAAACTGTTTTTT.

The table lists this clonotype with many counts. The J gene is TRBJ1-5, the V gene TRBV30; D unclear. The CDR3 is 14 amino acids. Looked up from germline, CDR1 is GTSNPN and CDR2 is SVGIG (reference sequence). Between the trimmed V and J ends, which lost 1 base and 4 bases, there was a span of 11 bases. The CDR3 coding sequence is TGTGCCTGGAGTGAAGCGGCAGGTAATCAGCCCCAGCATTTT. Its translation is CAWSEAAGNQPQHF.

This clonotype was picked up many times. J is TRBJ1-1 and V is TRBV20-1; D is undetermined. CDR1 DFQATT and CDR2 SNEGSKA come from the germline V gene (reference sequence). The V end was cut by 3 bases, the J end by 1 base, with 12 bases between. The CDR3 consists of 14 residues. This chain's CDR3 is CSARVVRKNTEAFF. In DNA, the CDR3 is TGCAGTGCTAGGGTCGTCAGAAAGAACACTGAAGCTTTCTTT.

With regard to this clonotype: This clone may be a read error of a much larger clone one base away. This sequence joins TRBV7-3 and TRBJ2-3; TRBD2 aligns across 7 bases. The CDR3 length is 16 residues. Germline loops: CDR1 SGHTA, CDR2 FQGTGA. V dropped 7 bases and J dropped 2; count of bases not matched to a gene: 12. The CDR3 spells CASNSHSAGNTDTQYF. As DNA, the CDR3 is TGTGCCAGCAACTCACACTCAGCGGGAAACACAGATACGCAGTATTTT. Based on the CDR3 plus reference TRBV7-3 and TRBJ2-3, the full variable domain is GAGVSQTPSNKVTEKGKYVELRCDPISGHTALYWYRQSLGQGPEFLIYFQGTGAADDSGLPNDRFFAVRPEGSVSTLKIQRTERGDSAVYLCASNSHSAGNTDTQYFGPGTRLTVL.

This clonotype was recorded many times. This chain uses TRBV5-1 with TRBJ2-1; TRBD1 aligns across 8 bases. The CDR3 has 15 residues. Trimming at V came to 3 bases and at J to 1 base, leaving 3 bases not matched to a gene. CDR1 is SGHRS and CDR2 is YFSETQ in the germline V gene. Here the CDR3 DNA reads TGCGCCAGCAGCTCGACAGGGGATTCCTACAATGAGCAGTTCTTC. Translation: CASSSTGDSYNEQFF. The whole variable domain, filled in from reference TRBV5-1 and TRBJ2-1, reads KAGVTQTPRYLIKTRGQQVTLSCSPISGHRSVSWYQQTPGQGLQFLFEYFSETQRNKGNFPGRFSGRQFSNSRSEMNVSTLELGDSALYLCASSSTGDSYNEQFFGPGTRLTVL.

The CDR3 DNA sequence: TGCAGTGCTAGATTCCGGGACAGGGTTAATTCACCCCTCCACTTT. Amino acid sequence: CSARFRDRVNSPLHF. This chain joins TRBV20-1 and TRBJ1-6, with 9 bases matching TRBD1. The CDR3 totals 15 residues. The germline gives CDR1 DFQATT, CDR2 SNEGSKA (reference sequence). V lost 2 bases and J lost 6; bases outside the gene matches: 5.

The chain uses TRBV20-1 and TRBJ2-2, with 12 positions matching TRBD2. The V gene's germline CDR1 is DFQATT and CDR2 SNEGSKA (reference sequence). The V segment lost 3 bases and the J segment 7 bases; nucleotides outside the gene matches: 9. The CDR3 loop spans 16 amino acids. CDR3 sequence: CSASPRLAGVVGELFF. CDR3 nucleotide sequence: TGCAGTGCTAGTCCACGACTAGCGGGAGTCGTCGGGGAGCTGTTTTTT.

This clonotype came up a few times. A much more abundant neighbour one base away suggests this may be a read error. The chain is built from TRBV6-1 and TRBJ2-5; no definite D call. CDR3 length: 15 residues. CDR1 and CDR2 from the germline V gene are MNHNS and SASEGT. V was shortened by 1 base and J by 5 bases, with 14 bases between the two germline ends. As DNA, the CDR3 is TGTGCCAGCAGTGAAGATATGAGAGTGGAGGAGACCCAGTACTTC. Residues: CASSEDMRVEETQYF.

This clonotype was seen only a few times. This chain uses TRBV9 with TRBJ1-4; no definite D call. Trimming took off 7 bases at V and 3 bases at J, with 4 bases between the two ends. The CDR3 runs to 11 residues. CDR1 and CDR2 from the germline V gene are SGDLS and YYNGEE. CDR3 sequence (DNA): TGTGCCAGCGGTTCTAATGAAAAACTGTTTTTT. It specifies CASGSNEKLFF.

The chain employs TRBV2 and TRBJ2-5, with TRBD2 as a possible D gene (6 bases). The ends were cut back, 4 bases at V and 5 bases at J, with 17 bases in the middle. Germline-derived CDR1 and CDR2 are SNHLY and FYNNEI. The CDR3 totals 15 residues. CDR3 DNA sequence: TGTGCCAGCAGTGTGACTAGATTGGGGCGTGAGACCCAGTACTTC. Protein product: CASSVTRLGRETQYF.

This clonotype was recorded at least ten times. The genes are TRBV27 and TRBJ2-7, with TRBD2 as a possible D gene (6 bases). CDR3 length: 14 amino acids. V was pared by 2 bases and J by 7 bases, with 15 bases between. CDR1 is MNHEY, CDR2 SMNVEV, per germline (reference sequence). The CDR3 spells CASSLGGARGEQYF. In DNA, the CDR3 is TGTGCCAGCAGTTTAGGCGGAGCCCGGGGGGAGCAGTACTTC.

This clonotype was seen ten or more times. The V and J genes are TRBV20-1 and TRBJ2-1, with 8 bases that match TRBD2. V was pared by 1 base and J by 3 bases, with 11 bases of the junction left unmatched. Germline loops: CDR1 DFQATT, CDR2 SNEGSKA (reference sequence). CDR3 length equals 17 residues. The CDR3 here is CSARVEQLAGLYNEQFF. CDR3 DNA sequence: TGCAGTGCTAGAGTGGAGCAATTAGCGGGACTCTACAATGAGCAGTTCTTC.

V is TRBV19 and J is TRBJ2-1; unclear D gene. This CDR3 is built from 14 residues. Trimming pared 6 bases from V and 5 bases from J, leaving 14 bases between. CDR1 and CDR2 from the germline V gene are LNHDA and SQIVND (reference sequence). CDR3 nucleotide sequence: TGTGCCAGTAGGGCCTCTTGGGTTAACAATGAGCAGTTCTTC. Translated: CASRASWVNNEQFF.

This clonotype has a count of ten or more. Compared with germline, one end of the junction differs, possibly owing to a read error. This chain connects TRBV12-3 or TRBV12-4 to TRBJ2-7, with TRBD1 identical over 7 bases. This CDR3 region has 12 residues. DNA for the CDR3: TGTGCCAGCAGTTCCCCTCAACAGGGGCCGGACTTC. Translated, it gives CASSSPQQGPDF.

This clonotype has a count of ten or more. The rearrangement links TRBV3-1 to TRBJ2-2; tentative D call: TRBD1 (5 bases). Germline CDR1 reads LGHDT; CDR2 reads YNNKEL (reference sequence). Trimming shortened V by 8 bases and J by 5 bases, and 15 bases separated the two germline ends. The CDR3 totals 14 residues. The CDR3 coding sequence is TGTGCCAGCCATGAAACAGGCCAGACCGGGGAGCTGTTTTTT. This sequence encodes CASHETGQTGELFF.

The V gene is TRBV3-1, the J gene TRBJ2-1; D is undetermined. CDR1 is LGHDT and CDR2 is YNNKEL in the germline V gene (reference sequence). Trimming left V 0 bases short and J 5 bases short, with 8 bases between. The CDR3 spans 14 residues. CDR3 region: CASSQDVYHNEQFF. The DNA for the CDR3 is TGTGCCAGCAGCCAAGATGTCTACCACAATGAGCAGTTCTTC.

V and J are TRBV7-9 and TRBJ1-1; D may be TRBD1 (6 bases). The CDR3 extends over 15 amino acids. The germline CDR1 and CDR2 sequences are SEHNR and FQNEAQ (reference sequence). Trimming left V 5 bases short and J 4 bases short, with 17 bases between. The chain's CDR3 is CASSPRTAGFTEAFF. In DNA, the CDR3 is TGTGCCAGCAGCCCGAGGACAGCGGGGTTCACTGAAGCTTTCTTT.

About this clonotype itself: It is likely a read error, because the conserved phenylalanine at the end of the CDR3 is missing. The chain couples TRBV29-1 to TRBJ2-2; 12 nucleotides agree with TRBD1. The germline V gene encodes CDR1 SQVTM and CDR2 ANQGSEA. There are 14 residues in the CDR3. V trimming: 6 bases; J trimming: 6 bases; junction bases outside the gene matches: 5. DNA for the CDR3: TGCAGCGTCGGGGACAGGGGGCGCGCCGGGGAGCTGTTTCTT. The encoded protein is CSVGDRGRAGELFL.

This clonotype came up a few times. The chain links TRBV19 to TRBJ2-1; TRBD1 or TRBD2 may be the D gene (6 bases each). CDR1 and CDR2 from the germline V gene are LNHDA and SQIVND (reference sequence). Trimming stripped 3 bases from V and 2 bases from J, with 11 bases between. The CDR3 runs to 15 residues. The CDR3 DNA reads as TGTGCCAGTAGTATTTCTGGGGGGCCCTACAATGAGCAGTTCTTC. The encoded protein is CASSISGGPYNEQFF.

This clonotype was counted a few times. This chain connects TRBV19 to TRBJ1-5, with D hard to call. Trimming cost V 3 bases and J 3 bases, with 12 bases left between them. The CDR3 is 15 amino acids. CDR1 is LNHDA and CDR2 is SQIVND in the germline V gene (reference sequence). The CDR3, as DNA: TGTGCCAGTAGTATGTCCTCAGGAGTCAATCAGCCCCAGCATTTT. Protein sequence: CASSMSSGVNQPQHF.

This clonotype has at least ten counts. The chain carries TRBV18 and TRBJ1-1; D gene unclear. The V end lost 2 bases, the J end lost 8 bases, and 9 bases lay between the germline ends. This CDR3 comprises 12 residues. Germline V lookup: CDR1 KGHSH, CDR2 LQKENI. The CDR3: CASSPSMTEAFF. DNA of the CDR3: TGTGCCAGCTCACCATCTATGACAGAAGCTTTCTTT.

In its sample, this clonotype was seen a few times. The V and J genes are TRBV6-2 or TRBV6-3 and TRBJ2-1, with D maybe TRBD2 (6 bases). From germline, CDR1 is MNHEY and CDR2 SVGEGT. Trimming cost V 10 bases and J 3 bases, with 19 bases left between them. There are 15 residues in the CDR3. CDR3 bases: TGTGCCACCGGATGGGGGGTAGTCGGCTACAATGAGCAGTTCTTC. Translation: CATGWGVVGYNEQFF.

This clonotype has ten or more counts. This chain links TRBV6-1 with TRBJ2-6; D gene ambiguous. V lost 5 bases and J 0 bases, leaving 8 bases between the germline ends. Germline V gene data show CDR1 as MNHNS and CDR2 as SASEGT. This CDR3 has 15 residues. The CDR3 sequence: CASSNTISGANVLTF. The CDR3 bases are TGTGCCAGCAGTAATACTATCTCTGGGGCCAACGTCCTGACTTTC.